Listed below are T cell receptor beta chains from one sample, sequenced in a study of cytotoxic CD8 clonotypes in ibrutinib-treated CLL. Method: immunoSEQ multiplex PCR; TCRdb's copy keeps in-frame clones and lacks some. Of about 15,000 clones listed, roughly 69% are singletons. The sample here was PBMCs, taken before ibrutinib treatment. These TCRs come from a human donor with chronic lymphocytic leukemia. CDR3s include the opening cysteine and the closing phenylalanine or tryptophan.

V gene	J gene	CDR3 protein
TRBV25-1	TRBJ1-4	CASSERATNEKLFF
TRBV29-1	TRBJ2-3	CSVELHDRDTQYF
TRBV6-5	TRBJ1-6	CASSYLIQGVGTPLHF
TRBV11-2	TRBJ2-5	CASSSGQGKETQYF
TRBV28	TRBJ1-5	CASRFYDRDNQPQHF
TRBV5-6	TRBJ2-7	CASSPLARDYSEQYF
TRBV9	TRBJ1-1	CASSVDRAYTEAFF
TRBV10-1	TRBJ1-5	CASSRGNQPQHF
TRBV6-5	TRBJ2-7	CASSLGMGSYEQYF
TRBV20-1	TRBJ2-3	CSAGGADTQYF
TRBV5-5	TRBJ2-5	CASSSAHETQYF
TRBV28	TRBJ1-1	CASSLWDRGNTEAFF
TRBV30	TRBJ1-2	CPYLSSPKSNYGYTF
TRBV11-3	TRBJ2-3	CASSLGGGTPDTQYF
TRBV11-2	TRBJ2-3	CASGRWTDTQYF
TRBV7-2	TRBJ2-7	CATSAAYEQYF
TRBV5-4	TRBJ1-2	CASSLARQASNYGYTF
TRBV19	TRBJ2-6	CASSLTSAGANVLTF
TRBV2	TRBJ2-2	CASTGTSAEYTGELFF
TRBV2	TRBJ1-1	CASSDVGGVFYTEAFF
TRBV20-1	TRBJ1-5	CSAQGDQPQHF
TRBV7-2	TRBJ2-5	CASSMGQNHQETQYF
TRBV6-6	TRBJ1-4	CASTLRGATNEKLFF
TRBV5-1	TRBJ2-2	CASRRPGLDSGELFF
TRBV10-3	TRBJ1-4	CAISEGPNEKLFF
TRBV7-8	TRBJ2-3	CASSLGLITDTQYF
TRBV6-6	TRBJ1-2	CASGGNYGYTF
TRBV7-9	TRBJ2-7	CASSLVGGTEQYF
TRBV7-9	TRBJ1-4	CASSPRASFSNEKLFF
TRBV29-1	TRBJ2-3	CSVGSGRADTQYF
TRBV5-6	TRBJ2-2	CASSLWTGPNTGELFF
TRBV28	TRBJ1-6	CASSYPTGANSPLHF
TRBV11-2	TRBJ2-2	CASSLFSSGTGELFF
TRBV2	TRBJ1-5	CASSNDGNQPQHF
TRBV7-8	TRBJ2-7	CASTAPLYEQYF
TRBV27	TRBJ2-7	CASIATSGTPYEQYF
TRBV27	TRBJ2-1	CASGGTRGAGSYNEQFF
TRBV10-3	TRBJ1-4	CATKAAGGTNEKLFF
TRBV19	TRBJ1-2	CASSLGGQLGYGYTF
TRBV2	TRBJ1-1	CASSPRTGMVTEAFF
TRBV5-1	TRBJ1-2	CASSPPGRNYGYTF
TRBV5-5	TRBJ2-7	CASSLNRPAYEQYF
TRBV14	TRBJ2-2	CASSQVATSVVHTGELFF
TRBV13	TRBJ1-1	CASSPGLRGTEAFF
TRBV7-7	TRBJ2-2	CASSPITDTGELFF
TRBV7-8	TRBJ2-1	CASSSSNAGGYNEQFF
TRBV6-5	TRBJ2-1	CASRDDIYNEQFF
TRBV27	TRBJ2-7	CASSFRGGEQYF
TRBV11-2	TRBJ2-7	CASSLPGTRSEQYF
TRBV28	TRBJ2-2	CASSFGRLNTGELFF
TRBV6-6	TRBJ2-5	CASSYSGHQETQYF
TRBV30	TRBJ1-6	CAWSIIGSVSPLHF
TRBV5-4	TRBJ2-6	CASSSPGQGAGANVLTF
TRBV28	TRBJ2-7	CASRGIPPREGNEQYF
TRBV25-1	TRBJ1-2	CASTRTGTLRGYTF